This T cell receptor (beta chain) was sequenced in a study of T cell repertoires in cytomegalovirus infection. One entry per CDR3 protein, called by TCRdb with MiXCR from the reads. The table shows roughly 180,000 distinct CDR3 sequences, with roughly 30% occurring only once. This CDR3 is 14 amino acids long. V was shortened by 4 bases and J by 1 base, with 12 bases between the two germline ends. Germline-derived CDR1 and CDR2 are SQVTM and ANQGSEA. The origin of this receptor is a human donor in good health (CMV status not recorded). Some clones in this sample may be carry-over from other donors' samples. This chain joins TRBV29-1 and TRBJ2-3, with TRBD2 as a possible D gene (6 bases). The sequenced sample consisted of PBMCs. The CDR3 DNA reads as TGCAGCGTTGCGCCGGGGGAACGCACAGATACGCAGTATTTT. Protein: CSVAPGERTDTQYF.